The rows below give T cell receptor beta chains drawn from one sample of a study of T-cell memory formation after mild COVID-19. TCRdb re-called the 5' RACE reads through MiXCR, storing one row per CDR3 protein. The sample includes about 240,000 distinct CDR3 sequences, roughly 9.4% seen only once; the top ten take under 25%. The sample consisted of PBMCs or a T cell subset sorted from them (not recorded which). The origin of the receptors is a young man who had mild COVID-19 (a few samples of this study predate the infection). Cell type and time point are not known. The CDR3 runs from the conserved cysteine through the conserved F or W. The order of the fields is CDR3 length, V gene, J gene, clone size, D gene, CDR3 DNA, CDR3 protein. The D gene is left open where the match is weak. Some rows have no size entry. The others give once, few or many, or a class for an expanded clone.

>13|TRBV29-1|TRBJ1-4|few|-
TGCAGCGTCGCCACTTCAGCGGGGGAAAAACTGTTTTTT
CSVATSAGEKLFF
>13|TRBV20-1|TRBJ2-5|few|-
TGCAGTGGCAGGCAGAGTGGCCAAGAGACCCAGTACTTC
CSGRQSGQETQYF
>15|TRBV4-1|TRBJ2-7|-|-
TGCGCCAGCAGCCAGGTTAATAGGGGACCCTACGAGCAGTACTTC
CASSQVNRGPYEQYF
>13|TRBV20-1|TRBJ1-1|few|-
TGCAGTGCTAGAGCTACGGTGAACACTGAAGCTTTCTTT
CSARATVNTEAFF
>16|TRBV15|TRBJ2-2|-|-
TGTGCCACCAGCAGAGTAGTACAGGCCGGGACCGGGGAGCTGTTTTTT
CATSRVVQAGTGELFF
>13|TRBV24-1|TRBJ1-4|few|TRBD1
TGTGCCACCAGTGAAGGGGGCGATGAAAAACTGTTTTTT
CATSEGGDEKLFF
>13|TRBV11-2|TRBJ2-7|-|-
TGTGCCAGCAGACCGACAGGGAGGTACGAGCAGTACTTC
CASRPTGRYEQYF
>11|TRBV12-3/TRBV12-4|TRBJ2-1|many|-
TGTGCCAGCAGTCCTCACAATGAGCAGTTCTTC
CASSPHNEQFF
>13|TRBV5-1|TRBJ1-1|few|-
TGCGCCAGCAGCTTTGCTCAGAGCACTGAAGCTTTCTTT
CASSFAQSTEAFF
>13|TRBV19|TRBJ2-5|-|-
TGTGCCAGTTCAGACGGAATCCAAGAGACCCAGTACTTC
CASSDGIQETQYF
>13|TRBV12-3/TRBV12-4|TRBJ2-5|-|TRBD1
TGTGCCAGCAGAAAACAGGGGTCCGAGACCCAGTACTTC
CASRKQGSETQYF
>12|TRBV12-3/TRBV12-4|TRBJ1-1|few|-
TGTGCCAGCAGCCCAATAGAGGCTGAAGCTTTCTTT
CASSPIEAEAFF
>14|TRBV7-9|TRBJ2-7|few|-
TGTGCCAGCAGCTTGGACCTTTCTCGGGCCGAGCAGTACTTC
CASSLDLSRAEQYF
>15|TRBV6-5|TRBJ1-3|-|-
TGTGCCAGCAGTTCGGACGGTAACTCTGGAAACACCATATATTTT
CASSSDGNSGNTIYF
>18|TRBV7-2|TRBJ2-5|few|-
TGTGCCAGCAGCTTAGGTGGACTATACACTTTCCTTCAAGAGACCCAGTACTTC
CASSLGGLYTFLQETQYF
>12|TRBV12-3/TRBV12-4|TRBJ1-5|-|-
TGTGCCAGCAGTCGGACGGAGGGGCCCCAGCATTTT
CASSRTEGPQHF
>14|TRBV11-2|TRBJ2-1|-|-
TGTGCCAGCAGCTTGTATAGCTCCTACAATGAGCAGTTCTTC
CASSLYSSYNEQFF
>14|TRBV9|TRBJ1-1|few|-
TGTGCCAGCAGCGCCAGTCGGGCGGACACTGAAGCTTTCTTT
CASSASRADTEAFF
>11|TRBV6-5|TRBJ2-3|-|-
TGTGCCAGCAGTAATGAAGATACGCAGTATTTT
CASSNEDTQYF
>15|TRBV4-1|TRBJ2-7|few|-
TGCGCCAGCAGCCCACAGAAGGACAGTCTCCACGAGCAGTACTTC
CASSPQKDSLHEQYF
>13|TRBV28|TRBJ2-2|few|TRBD2
TGTGCCAGCAACGGGGGGGACACCGGGGAGCTGTTTTTT
CASNGGDTGELFF
>16|TRBV9|TRBJ1-1|-|-
TGTGCCAGCAGCGTAGCAGCGGGGTCGTTTGGCACTGAAGCTTTCTTT
CASSVAAGSFGTEAFF
>18|TRBV7-6|TRBJ2-1|many|-
TGTGCCAGCAGCTTAGAAGCCCCGGGATCGAGCTCCTACAATGAGCAGTTCTTC
CASSLEAPGSSSYNEQFF
>11|TRBV20-1|TRBJ2-2|-|-
TGCAGTGTTTCCGGCCGGGGCGAGCTGTTTTTT
CSVSGRGELFF
>13|TRBV6-5|TRBJ1-6|-|-
TGTGCCAGCAGTTACTCCAGAAATTCACCCCTCCACTTT
CASSYSRNSPLHF
>14|TRBV7-2|TRBJ2-7|many|TRBD1
TGTGCCAGCAGCTTTGGGACAGGGGCCTACGAGCAGTACTTC
CASSFGTGAYEQYF
>14|TRBV6-2/TRBV6-3|TRBJ1-5|many|-
TGTGCCAGCAGTTACCGGGCTCACGGCCAGCCCCAGCATTTT
CASSYRAHGQPQHF
>20|TRBV10-2|TRBJ2-3|few|-
TGCGCCAGCAGTGAGGGATGGGGACACCGAACTCAAACTAGCACAGATACGCAGTATTTT
CASSEGWGHRTQTSTDTQYF
>16|TRBV9|TRBJ1-6|-|-
TGTGCCAGCACCGCGGGGTGGACTCCCTATAATTCACCCCTCCACTTT
CASTAGWTPYNSPLHF
>13|TRBV27|TRBJ1-2|few|-
TGTGCCAGCAGTTTATCCGGCCTCTATGGCTACACCTTC
CASSLSGLYGYTF
>15|TRBV18|TRBJ1-3|-|-
TGTGCCAGCTCACCAAGGGTCGGCTCTGGAAACACCATATATTTT
CASSPRVGSGNTIYF
>14|TRBV7-9|TRBJ2-7|few|TRBD1
TGTGCCAGCAGCTCGTACAGGGGCCCATACGAGCAGTACTTC
CASSSYRGPYEQYF
>16|TRBV5-1|TRBJ2-1|few|-
TGCGCCAGCAGCAGAAACCGGGACGCCTCCTACAATGAGCAGTTCTTC
CASSRNRDASYNEQFF
>17|TRBV12-3/TRBV12-4|TRBJ2-5|few|TRBD2
TGTGCCAGCAGCTTCCCTAGCGGGGGACGCCTGCGAGAGACCCAGTACTTC
CASSFPSGGRLRETQYF